A selection of T cell receptor beta chains follows, all from one sample in a study of blood T cell repertoires in COVID-19. Assay: immunoSEQ multiplex PCR; the TCRdb copy retains only in-frame clones and omits some. The repertoire holds under 350,000 clones, with approximately 92% as singletons. Specimen: peripheral blood. These receptor sequences come from a woman aged 25 to 39 with COVID-19, enrolled during active disease. Each CDR3 is given with its conserved first and last residue. The D gene is left open where the match is weak. Some rows have no size entry. The others give once, few or many, or a class for an expanded clone.

TRBV2	TRBJ2-3	.	TRBD1	CASGLDRGPTDTQYF	TGTGCCAGCGGTTTGGACAGGGGGCCCACAGATACGCAGTATTTT
TRBV5-1	TRBJ1-1	few	.	CASSRGPNTEAFF	TGCGCCAGCTCCAGGGGCCCGAACACTGAAGCTTTCTTT
TRBV7-9	TRBJ1-4	.	.	CASSLFGGEKLFF	TGTGCCAGCAGCTTATTCGGGGGGGAAAAACTGTTTTTT
TRBV30	TRBJ2-3	once	.	CAWSPRSTDTQYF	TGTGCCTGGAGTCCACGGAGCACAGATACGCAGTATTTT
TRBV15	TRBJ2-7	.	TRBD2	CATSRPTSGMREQYF	TGTGCCACCAGCAGACCTACTAGCGGGATGCGGGAGCAGTACTTC
TRBV10-3	TRBJ2-7	.	.	CAINSGESYEQYF	TGTGCCATCAATTCAGGGGAATCCTACGAGCAGTACTTC
TRBV6-6	TRBJ1-4	.	.	CASSIRGEKLFF	TGTGCCAGCAGTATAAGGGGGGAAAAACTGTTTTTT
TRBV6-1	TRBJ2-1	.	TRBD2	CASSEQSSGSNEQFF	TGTGCCAGCAGTGAACAGTCTAGCGGGAGCAATGAGCAGTTCTTC
TRBV9	TRBJ2-2	.	TRBD2	CASSDEVGEGGTGELFF	TGTGCCAGCAGCGATGAGGTGGGGGAGGGCGGCACCGGGGAGCTGTTTTTT
TRBV21-1	TRBJ2-2	.	.	CASRGRGPGSYTGELFF	TGTGCCAGCAGGGGAAGAGGGCCGGGTAGCTACACCGGGGAGCTGTTTTTT
TRBV11-3	TRBJ2-6	.	.	CASSLGGTGANVLTF	TGTGCCAGCAGCTTAGGAGGGACTGGGGCCAACGTCCTGACTTTC
TRBV5-4	TRBJ1-2	.	TRBD1	CASSPDRAGGYTF	TGTGCCAGCAGCCCAGACAGGGCCGGGGGCTACACCTTC
TRBV18	TRBJ2-6	.	.	CASSPLLGSTSGANVLTF	TGTGCCAGCTCACCACTCCTCGGGTCAACCTCTGGGGCCAACGTCCTGACTTTC
TRBV6-5	TRBJ1-2	.	TRBD1	CASSYSRDRDGYTF	TGTGCCAGCAGTTATTCGAGGGACAGGGATGGCTACACCTTC
TRBV30	TRBJ2-1	few	.	CAWSEYNEQFF	TGTGCCTGGAGCGAGTACAATGAGCAGTTCTTC
TRBV2	TRBJ2-2	.	.	CASAWRGGGELFF	TGTGCCAGCGCCTGGAGGGGGGGCGGGGAGCTGTTTTTT
TRBV4-2	TRBJ1-6	once	.	CASSQGGQGYNSPLHF	TGTGCCAGCAGCCAAGGGGGGCAGGGGTATAATTCACCCCTCCACTTT
TRBV18	TRBJ2-1	few	TRBD2	CASSLGREGNEQFF	TGTGCCAGCTCCCTAGGACGGGAGGGGAATGAGCAGTTCTTC
TRBV18	TRBJ2-7	.	.	CASSPPESYEQYF	TGTGCCAGCTCACCACCGGAGTCCTACGAGCAGTACTTC
TRBV4-1	TRBJ2-2	.	TRBD2	CASSLSGVNTGELFF	TGCGCCAGCAGTCTTAGCGGGGTGAACACCGGGGAGCTGTTTTTT
TRBV6-1	TRBJ1-5	once	.	CASSETLGGHQPQHF	TGTGCCAGCAGTGAAACACTCGGGGGGCATCAGCCCCAGCATTTT
TRBV4-2	TRBJ2-3	.	TRBD2	CASSPQAGGGTDTQYF	TGTGCCAGCAGCCCCCAAGCGGGAGGAGGCACAGATACGCAGTATTTT
TRBV5-5	TRBJ1-5	few	.	CASSLAGGRQPQHF	TGTGCCAGCAGCTTGGCCGGGGGTAGGCAGCCCCAGCATTTT
TRBV7-9	TRBJ2-7	.	TRBD2	CASSSSGNYEQYF	TGTGCCAGCAGCTCTAGCGGGAACTACGAGCAGTACTTC
TRBV6-1	TRBJ2-7	once	TRBD1	CASSEFGQGAYEQYF	TGTGCCAGCAGTGAATTCGGGCAGGGGGCCTACGAGCAGTACTTC
TRBV6-5	TRBJ1-1	.	.	CASSPGSAAGTEAFF	TGTGCCAGCAGCCCGGGATCCGCGGCGGGCACTGAAGCTTTCTTT
TRBV28	TRBJ2-7	once	TRBD2	CASSPSGSYEQYF	TGTGCCAGCAGCCCCAGCGGGAGCTACGAGCAGTACTTC
TRBV9	TRBJ2-3	.	TRBD1	CASSPVGQGTDTQYF	TGTGCCAGCAGCCCCGTAGGACAGGGCACAGATACGCAGTATTTT
TRBV5-4	TRBJ2-2	.	.	CASSPSTGELFF	TGTGCCAGCAGCCCCAGCACCGGGGAGCTGTTTTTT
TRBV6-5	TRBJ2-4	.	.	CASSSPGLNIQYF	TGTGCCAGCAGTTCGCCGGGACTAAACATTCAGTACTTC
TRBV28	TRBJ2-1	.	.	CASSLTPQRSYNEQFF	TGTGCCAGCAGTTTAACACCGCAGAGGTCCTACAATGAGCAGTTCTTC
TRBV19	TRBJ2-7	.	.	CASSTPVALGGSYEQYF	TGTGCCAGTAGTACCCCCGTTGCCCTCGGGGGTAGCTACGAGCAGTACTTC
TRBV2	TRBJ2-7	.	.	CASRDGQLSYEQYF	TGTGCCAGCAGAGACGGACAGCTCTCCTACGAGCAGTACTTC
TRBV7-9	TRBJ2-3	few	.	CASSWGSTSTDTQYF	TGTGCCAGCAGCTGGGGCAGCACTAGCACAGATACGCAGTATTTT
TRBV7-9	TRBJ2-7	.	.	CASSFGGRYYEQYF	TGTGCCAGCAGCTTTGGAGGCAGGTACTACGAGCAGTACTTC
TRBV9	TRBJ2-3	.	TRBD2	CASSVDAGGPDTQYF	TGTGCCAGCAGCGTAGACGCGGGAGGGCCAGATACGCAGTATTTT
TRBV5-1	TRBJ1-1	.	.	CASSLDLPGLNTEAFF	TGCGCCAGCAGCTTGGATTTGCCAGGTTTGAACACTGAAGCTTTCTTT
TRBV18	TRBJ2-6	.	TRBD2	CASSFLAGVTGANVLTF	TGTGCCAGCTCATTCTTAGCGGGAGTAACTGGGGCCAACGTCCTGACTTTC
TRBV7-3	TRBJ1-1	.	.	CASSAGRRTEAFF	TGTGCCAGCAGCGCGGGACGTCGCACTGAAGCTTTCTTT
TRBV9	TRBJ2-2	once	.	CASSVAWGPNTGELFF	TGTGCCAGCAGCGTTGCATGGGGGCCGAACACCGGGGAGCTGTTTTTT
TRBV28	TRBJ1-2	.	.	CASSSDSLYGYTF	TGTGCCAGCAGTTCGGACAGCCTCTATGGCTACACCTTC
TRBV27	TRBJ1-2	.	TRBD1	CASSLGTTGGYGYTF	TGTGCCAGCAGTTTAGGCACCACAGGGGGTTATGGCTACACCTTC
TRBV7-4	TRBJ1-5	.	TRBD1	CASSYRDRGLRQPQHF	TGTGCCAGCAGCTACCGGGACAGGGGCCTACGGCAGCCCCAGCATTTT
TRBV6-5	TRBJ1-5	.	TRBD1	CASTQGAGQPQHF	TGTGCCAGCACCCAGGGGGCCGGACAGCCCCAGCATTTT
TRBV27	TRBJ2-7	.	TRBD2	CASSFRLAAYEQYF	TGTGCCAGCAGTTTCCGACTAGCGGCATACGAGCAGTACTTC